This T cell receptor (beta chain) was retrieved from a study of OX40 agonist ivuxolimab in advanced cancers. The overall study: The patients' treatment was ivuxolimab, an agonistic anti-OX40 (CD134) antibody. The study reported partial responses in three patients: one hepatocellular carcinoma, two cutaneous melanoma.

Only a few counts were recorded for this clone. Antigen unknown. The repertoire was sequenced with immunoSEQ multiplex PCR; TCRdb's copy has only in-frame clones and lacks some. The sample has around 60,000 clones; over 60% are singletons. Germline CDR1 SGDLS, CDR2 YYNGEE. The CDR3 runs to 15 residues. The V gene lost 4 bases and the J gene lost 0 bases, with 14 bases spanning the gap. Overall study results and limits: Low levels of normalized T-cell clonal expansion also appeared in some nonresponders. The antigen specificity of the peripheral T cells (those that were expanded) was not determined.

The receptor was derived from an adult with an advanced solid tumor such as melanoma, head and neck, liver or kidney cancer. J is TRBJ2-7 and V is TRBV9; possible D gene TRBD2, 5 bases. Sample: CD4+ or CD8+ T cells sorted from blood, taken in a trial of the OX40 agonist ivuxolimab. The CDR3 is CASSPSRKSSYEQYF. In DNA, the CDR3 is TGTGCCAGCAGCCCTAGCCGGAAGAGCTCCTACGAGCAGTACTTC.